Listed below are T cell receptor beta chains from one sample, sequenced in a study of neoadjuvant nivolumab and ipilimumab in lung cancer. Sequencing was performed with immunoSEQ multiplex PCR; in TCRdb, only in-frame clones are kept and a portion is missing. The table lists 15,000 to 20,000 clones, over 70% of them singletons, with 9% in the top ten. This specimen was tumor tissue, taken after neoadjuvant nivolumab, alone or with ipilimumab, at or shortly before surgery. Source of these receptors: an adult with non-small cell lung cancer. Each CDR3 is given without its conserved first and last residue. Fields, in order: V gene, clone size, CDR3 length, CDR3 protein. Size values are once, few and many counts, or a class for expanded clones, and some rows have none.

v_call: TRBV6-5; clone_size: NA; cdr3_length: 12; cdr3_aa: ASTLRTGFYGYT
v_call: TRBV6-6; clone_size: NA; cdr3_length: 9; cdr3_aa: ASSNTDTQY
v_call: TRBV4-1; clone_size: NA; cdr3_length: 12; cdr3_aa: ASSQFLVNTEAF
v_call: TRBV7-2; clone_size: medium-sized; cdr3_length: 13; cdr3_aa: ASSLVTGSNQPQH
v_call: TRBV2; clone_size: medium-sized; cdr3_length: 13; cdr3_aa: ASSVPGAGANVLT
v_call: TRBV27; clone_size: NA; cdr3_length: 12; cdr3_aa: ASRFRAGSGGYT
v_call: TRBV4-2; clone_size: NA; cdr3_length: 14; cdr3_aa: ASSQESGGAQDEQY
v_call: TRBV4-2; clone_size: NA; cdr3_length: 12; cdr3_aa: ASSQDDTRASAF
v_call: TRBV5-4; clone_size: NA; cdr3_length: 10; cdr3_aa: ASSFGSETQY
v_call: TRBV5-6; clone_size: NA; cdr3_length: 15; cdr3_aa: ASSLRTNPRHSYEQY
v_call: TRBV25-1; clone_size: NA; cdr3_length: 13; cdr3_aa: ASSSLGQGFYEAF
v_call: TRBV9; clone_size: NA; cdr3_length: 14; cdr3_aa: ASSVGTGGRADTQY
v_call: TRBV5-6; clone_size: NA; cdr3_length: 14; cdr3_aa: ASSPEAVYGTGELF
v_call: TRBV7-3; clone_size: NA; cdr3_length: 14; cdr3_aa: ASSFGTSGGLDTQY
v_call: TRBV4-3; clone_size: NA; cdr3_length: 12; cdr3_aa: ASSPTAGGEKLF
v_call: TRBV30; clone_size: NA; cdr3_length: 11; cdr3_aa: AWSPGWGNGYT
v_call: TRBV19; clone_size: NA; cdr3_length: 13; cdr3_aa: ASRPQDGGNQPQH
v_call: TRBV5-1; clone_size: NA; cdr3_length: 12; cdr3_aa: ASSLAGVSAQHT
v_call: TRBV6-5; clone_size: once; cdr3_length: 12; cdr3_aa: ASMAGARENIQY
v_call: TRBV5-1; clone_size: few; cdr3_length: 11; cdr3_aa: ASRGGPLDGYT
v_call: TRBV4-2; clone_size: NA; cdr3_length: 15; cdr3_aa: ASSQGQGARSNQPQH
v_call: TRBV9; clone_size: NA; cdr3_length: 15; cdr3_aa: ASSVEPTGTYNSPLH
v_call: TRBV6-6; clone_size: once; cdr3_length: 11; cdr3_aa: ASSLHRDQPQH
v_call: TRBV7-2; clone_size: few; cdr3_length: 13; cdr3_aa: ASSPGPSTFYGYT
v_call: TRBV18; clone_size: NA; cdr3_length: 11; cdr3_aa: ASSPPSVNEQF
v_call: TRBV4-3; clone_size: NA; cdr3_length: 11; cdr3_aa: ASSQGQHYGYT
v_call: TRBV7-9; clone_size: NA; cdr3_length: 15; cdr3_aa: ASSSTGGLYGNEKLF
v_call: TRBV27; clone_size: NA; cdr3_length: 13; cdr3_aa: ASSYTGGAYNEQF